One sample yielded the 3 T cell receptor beta chains listed below, sequenced in a study of STAT5B mutations in CD4+ large granular lymphocyte leukemia. Profiled with immunoSEQ multiplex PCR; TCRdb holds only in-frame clones, not every one. The table records roughly 21,000 clones, less than 80% of them present only once. Sequencing input: CD4+ T cells from blood buffy coats. These receptors all come from a human donor in good health.

This chain uses TRBV5-1 with TRBJ1-1; D gene ambiguous. Germline CDR1 is SGHRS and CDR2 is YFSETQ. The CDR3 covers 13 residues. V gave up 0 bases and J gave up 10 bases, with 13 bases separating them. The CDR3 bases are TGCGCCAGCAGCTTGGCCATAGAGGGAGGAGCTTTCTTT. Its translation: CASSLAIEGGAFF.

The rearrangement joins TRBV6-6 to TRBJ2-7; TRBD1 matches 7 bases. This CDR3 has 14 amino acids. V lost 6 bases and J lost 2; bases outside the gene matches: 7. The V gene's germline CDR1 is MNHNY and CDR2 SVGAGI (reference sequence). In nucleotides, the CDR3 is TGTGCCAGCAGCTACGGACAGGTCCCCTACGAGCAGTACTTC. Protein sequence: CASSYGQVPYEQYF.

The chain uses TRBV27 and TRBJ2-1; D not resolved. This CDR3 contains 14 residues. CDR1 MNHEY and CDR2 SMNVEV come from the germline V gene (reference sequence). The ends were cut back, 2 bases at V and 9 bases at J, with 14 bases in the middle. CDR3 in amino acids: CASSLLLRAAEQFF. DNA for the CDR3: TGTGCCAGCAGTTTACTGCTTCGGGCAGCTGAGCAGTTCTTC.